The clone carrying this T cell receptor (beta chain) turned up a few times. Its antigen is currently unknown. This CDR3 has 15 residues. V lost 5 bases and J lost 5; bases outside the gene matches: 7. Germline values: CDR1 PRHDT, CDR2 FYEKMQ (reference sequence). This entry is derived from a study of PD-1 blockade in classical Hodgkin lymphoma. Clones were sequenced by immunoSEQ multiplex PCR, and TCRdb holds only the in-frame ones, with some missing. The sample consists of 45,000 to 60,000 clones, roughly 80% of them appearing once. General study results and limits: Patients with an early start, nivolumab under 1 year after ASCT, were excluded. Complete responders entered with baseline diversity on par with newly diagnosed patients, the results showed. Whereas CD4+ TCR diversity had risen significantly by C4D1, CD8+ TCR diversity had not.

Relapses following autologous stem cell transplantation were seen in all patients, with brentuximab vedotin exposure varying. This chain connects TRBV13 to TRBJ2-2; 8 positions agree with TRBD2. This TCR derives from a human donor with classical Hodgkin lymphoma. The source material was peripheral blood mononuclear cells (PBMCs), sampled at baseline. As DNA, the CDR3 is TGTGCCAGCAGCGCGCGGGGGGCACAAACCGGGGAGCTGTTTTTT. As protein: CASSARGAQTGELFF.